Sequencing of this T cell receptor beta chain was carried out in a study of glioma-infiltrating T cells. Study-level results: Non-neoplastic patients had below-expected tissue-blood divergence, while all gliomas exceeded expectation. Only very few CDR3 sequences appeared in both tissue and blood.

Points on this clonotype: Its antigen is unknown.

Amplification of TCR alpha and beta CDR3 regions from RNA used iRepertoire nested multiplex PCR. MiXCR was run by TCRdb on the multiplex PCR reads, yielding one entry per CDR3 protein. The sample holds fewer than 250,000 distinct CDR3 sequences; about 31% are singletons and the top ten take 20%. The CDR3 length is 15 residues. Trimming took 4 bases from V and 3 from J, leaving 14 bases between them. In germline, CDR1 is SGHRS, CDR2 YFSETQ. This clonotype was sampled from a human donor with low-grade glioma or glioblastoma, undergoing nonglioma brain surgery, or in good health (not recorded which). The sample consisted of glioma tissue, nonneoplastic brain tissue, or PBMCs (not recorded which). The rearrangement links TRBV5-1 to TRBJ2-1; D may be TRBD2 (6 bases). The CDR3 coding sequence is TGCGCCAGCAGCCCCGGGACTGGACTCTACAATGAGCAGTTCTTC. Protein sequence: CASSPGTGLYNEQFF.